A selection of T cell receptor beta chains follows, all from one sample in a study of T cells after yellow fever vaccination. Each CDR3 protein is one row after TCRdb ran MiXCR on the 5' RACE reads. Among roughly 250,000 distinct CDR3 sequences, roughly 13% were seen once, and the ten largest hold about 0.51%. The material sequenced was CD4+ T cells sorted from PBMCs, taken 45 days after the yellow fever booster vaccination. The receptors originated from a man younger than 45 who received the YFV17D yellow fever vaccine. Both conserved end residues are part of each CDR3. Fields, in order: D gene, V gene, clone size, J gene, CDR3 DNA, CDR3 protein. The D gene is left open where the match is weak. Some rows mark clone size as missing; the rest say once, few, many or name a class of expanded clone.

d_gene: .
v_gene: TRBV29-1
abundance: few
j_gene: TRBJ2-5
CDR3nt: TGCAGCGTCCGAGGGGGGGGCTCTCTGTTAGAGACCCAGTACTTC
CDR3aa: CSVRGGGSLLETQYF

d_gene: .
v_gene: TRBV5-1
abundance: few
j_gene: TRBJ2-6
CDR3nt: TGCGCCAGCAGCTTGGCGGGATTGGCTGGGGCCAACGTCCTGACTTTC
CDR3aa: CASSLAGLAGANVLTF

d_gene: .
v_gene: TRBV5-1
abundance: .
j_gene: TRBJ2-5
CDR3nt: TGCGCCAGCAGCTTGGTACAGTGGCAGGAGACCCAGTACTTC
CDR3aa: CASSLVQWQETQYF

d_gene: .
v_gene: TRBV6-6
abundance: .
j_gene: TRBJ2-2
CDR3nt: TGTGACAGCAGTTACCGGTCTCAGGGGGAGCTGTTTTTT
CDR3aa: CDSSYRSQGELFF

d_gene: TRBD1
v_gene: TRBV2
abundance: few
j_gene: TRBJ2-1
CDR3nt: TGTGCCAGCTGCACGGGACAGACGATCTACAATGAGCAGTTCTTC
CDR3aa: CASCTGQTIYNEQFF

d_gene: .
v_gene: TRBV19
abundance: .
j_gene: TRBJ2-7
CDR3nt: TGTGCCAGTAGCCCCGGGACATTACGCTCCTACGAGCAGTACTTC
CDR3aa: CASSPGTLRSYEQYF

d_gene: .
v_gene: TRBV5-1
abundance: few
j_gene: TRBJ2-2
CDR3nt: TGCGCCAGCACCATGAACGCCGGGACATCCGGGGAGCTGTTTTTT
CDR3aa: CASTMNAGTSGELFF

d_gene: .
v_gene: TRBV4-3
abundance: many
j_gene: TRBJ2-1
CDR3nt: TGCGCCAGCAGGGAACCGGGGTTTTATGGGGACAATGAGCAGTTCTTC
CDR3aa: CASREPGFYGDNEQFF

d_gene: .
v_gene: TRBV7-9
abundance: .
j_gene: TRBJ2-6
CDR3nt: TGTGCCAGCACAGGGGTGTTGGACTCTGGGGCCAACGTCCTGACTTTC
CDR3aa: CASTGVLDSGANVLTF

d_gene: .
v_gene: TRBV12-3/TRBV12-4
abundance: once
j_gene: TRBJ1-2
CDR3nt: TGTGCCAGCAGTTTATGGGGCACGCGGGGCTACACCTTC
CDR3aa: CASSLWGTRGYTF

d_gene: .
v_gene: TRBV4-1
abundance: .
j_gene: TRBJ2-5
CDR3nt: TGCGCCAGCAGCCTCGGATCGAAGGGGTTTGAGACCCAGTACTTC
CDR3aa: CASSLGSKGFETQYF

d_gene: TRBD1
v_gene: TRBV20-1
abundance: few
j_gene: TRBJ1-5
CDR3nt: TGCAGTGCCGATCCGATCGGACAGGGGGGGGTTCAGCCCCAGCATTTT
CDR3aa: CSADPIGQGGVQPQHF